This T cell receptor beta chain was recovered during a study of cytomegalovirus exposure and HLA in healthy donors. About the research overall: Earlier sequencing of about 179 million T cells yielded fewer than 140 million unique TCR beta sequences.

The PCR contained 60 Vbeta and 13 Jbeta primers. In the source study's methods: Later, an analysis found tens of millions of unique TCR beta chains, and around 12 million of these were shared. The repertoire was sequenced with immunoSEQ multiplex PCR; TCRdb's copy has only in-frame clones and lacks some. Clone size and V and J calls were adopted from that table, with D and trimming inferred from the DNA. Here the sample spans about 73,000 clones, about 75% being singletons. The donors, nominally healthy at sampling, likely had unrecorded immune exposures. Regarding the study as a whole: Some V segments could not be told apart, so they were left out, TRBV6-2 and TRBV6-3 among them.

Germline V gives CDR1 SGHTA, CDR2 FQGNSA. Trimming stripped 3 bases from V and 6 bases from J, with 10 bases between. This CDR3 has 13 amino acids. This clone came up once. The target antigen is unknown. Sequencing was carried out using PBMCs. The chain uses TRBV7-2 and TRBJ2-3; D call uncertain. The sequence came from a man in his 70s in good health and CMV-seronegative. As DNA, the CDR3 is TGTGCCAGCAGCTTCCTCGTCCCCGATACGCAGTATTTT. Translation: CASSFLVPDTQYF.